This T cell receptor beta chain was sequenced during a study of cytomegalovirus exposure and HLA in healthy donors. Study-wide points: In a later analysis, HLA-associated beta chains showed higher expansion and lower generation probabilities than comparable chains. TCR beta V segments were, for the most part, productive about 87% or about 30% of the time in an earlier analysis.

In germline, CDR1 is SEHNR, CDR2 FQNEAQ (reference sequence). Trimming took off 0 bases at V and 5 bases at J, with 10 bases between the two ends. The CDR3 length is 14 residues. 13 Jbeta primers and 60 Vbeta primers were used for the PCR. The repertoire was sequenced with immunoSEQ multiplex PCR; TCRdb's copy has only in-frame clones and lacks some. Of approximately 120,000 clones in the sample, more than 75% were seen once. About this clone: Its antigen remains unknown.

The sample comprised PBMCs. The receptor's source is a young man in good health and CMV-seronegative. The V gene is TRBV7-9, the J gene TRBJ2-5; possible D gene TRBD2, 7 bases. In DNA form, the CDR3 reads TGTGCCAGCAGCTTAGCGGGGGGGCGTGAGACCCAGTACTTC. The encoded protein is CASSLAGGRETQYF.